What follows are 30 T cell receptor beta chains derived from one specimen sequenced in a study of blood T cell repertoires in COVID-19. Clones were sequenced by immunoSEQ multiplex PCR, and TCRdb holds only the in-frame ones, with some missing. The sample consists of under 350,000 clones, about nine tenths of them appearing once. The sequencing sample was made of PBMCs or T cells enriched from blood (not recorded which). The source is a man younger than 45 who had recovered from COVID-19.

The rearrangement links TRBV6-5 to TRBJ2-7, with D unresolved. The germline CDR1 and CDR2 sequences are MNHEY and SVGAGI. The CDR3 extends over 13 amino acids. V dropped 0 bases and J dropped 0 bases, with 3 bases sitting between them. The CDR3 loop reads CASSYSNSYEQYF. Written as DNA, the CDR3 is TGTGCCAGCAGTTACTCCAACTCCTACGAGCAGTACTTC.

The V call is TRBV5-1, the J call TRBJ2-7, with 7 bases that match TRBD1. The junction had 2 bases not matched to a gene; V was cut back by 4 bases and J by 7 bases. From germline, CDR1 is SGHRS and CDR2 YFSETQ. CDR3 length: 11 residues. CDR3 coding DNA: TGCGCCAGCAGCGCGACAGGGGAGCAGTACTTC. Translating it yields CASSATGEQYF.

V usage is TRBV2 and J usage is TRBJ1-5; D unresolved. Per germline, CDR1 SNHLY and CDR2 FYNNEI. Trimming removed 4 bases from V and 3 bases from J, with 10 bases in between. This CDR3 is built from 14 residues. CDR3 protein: CASSVEQINQPQHF. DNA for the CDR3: TGTGCCAGCAGTGTAGAACAGATCAATCAGCCCCAGCATTTT.

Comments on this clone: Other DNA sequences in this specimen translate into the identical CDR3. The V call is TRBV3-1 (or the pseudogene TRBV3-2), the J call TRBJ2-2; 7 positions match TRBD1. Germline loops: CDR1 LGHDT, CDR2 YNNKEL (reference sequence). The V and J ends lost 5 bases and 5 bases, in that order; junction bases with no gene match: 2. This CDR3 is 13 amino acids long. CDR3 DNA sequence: TGTGCCAGCAGCAGACAGGGTACCGGGGAGCTGTTTTTT. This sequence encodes CASSRQGTGELFF.

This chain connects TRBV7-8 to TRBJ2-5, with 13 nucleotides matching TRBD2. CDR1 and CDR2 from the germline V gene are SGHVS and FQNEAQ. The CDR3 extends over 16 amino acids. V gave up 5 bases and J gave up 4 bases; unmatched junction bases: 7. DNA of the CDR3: TGTGCCAGCAGCGCACTAGCGGGAGGGAGAGGAGAGACCCAGTACTTC. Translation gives CASSALAGGRGETQYF.

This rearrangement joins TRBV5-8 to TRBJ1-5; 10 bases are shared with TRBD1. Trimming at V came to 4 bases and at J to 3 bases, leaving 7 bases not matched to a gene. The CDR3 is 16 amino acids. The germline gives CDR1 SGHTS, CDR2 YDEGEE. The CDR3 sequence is CASSRGQGIDNQPQHF. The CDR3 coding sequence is TGTGCCAGCAGCCGGGGACAGGGGATAGACAATCAGCCCCAGCATTTT.

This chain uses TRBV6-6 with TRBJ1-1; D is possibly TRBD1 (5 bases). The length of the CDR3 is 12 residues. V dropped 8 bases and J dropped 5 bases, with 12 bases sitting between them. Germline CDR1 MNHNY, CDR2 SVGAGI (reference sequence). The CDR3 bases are TGTGCCAGCGGGGCGGGGGAGACTGAAGCTTTCTTT. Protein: CASGAGETEAFF.

CDR3 bases: TGTGCCAGCTCACCACAGGGGGTAGGGGGAGACGCTGAAGCTTTCTTT. This encodes CASSPQGVGGDAEAFF. The chain carries TRBV18 and TRBJ1-1, with D possibly matching TRBD1 (6 bases). The CDR3 length is 16 residues. Germline CDR1 is KGHSH and CDR2 is LQKENI. Trimming pared 1 base from V and 6 bases from J, leaving 18 bases between. The variable domain in full, completed from reference TRBV18 and TRBJ1-1, reads NAGVMQNPRHLVRRRGQEARLRCSPMKGHSHVYWYRQLPEEGLKFMVYLQKENIIDESGMPKERFSAEFPKEGPSILRIQQVVRGDSAAYFCASSPQGVGGDAEAFFGQGTRLTVV.

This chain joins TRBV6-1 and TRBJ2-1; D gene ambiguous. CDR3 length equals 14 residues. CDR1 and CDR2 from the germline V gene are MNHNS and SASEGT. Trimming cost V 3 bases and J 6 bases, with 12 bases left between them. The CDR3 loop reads CASSDPNGFNEQFF. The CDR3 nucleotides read TGTGCCAGCAGTGACCCAAACGGTTTCAATGAGCAGTTCTTC.

Here the CDR3 DNA reads TGTGCCAGCAGCGAAAAAGCGGGATTCTACAATGAGCAGTTCTTC. This sequence encodes CASSEKAGFYNEQFF. This sequence joins TRBV9 and TRBJ2-1; 7 bases are a match to TRBD2. Germline trimming cut 3 bases from V and 3 bases from J; bases unmatched to any gene: 6. CDR3 size: 15 residues. Germline CDR1 is SGDLS and CDR2 is YYNGEE.

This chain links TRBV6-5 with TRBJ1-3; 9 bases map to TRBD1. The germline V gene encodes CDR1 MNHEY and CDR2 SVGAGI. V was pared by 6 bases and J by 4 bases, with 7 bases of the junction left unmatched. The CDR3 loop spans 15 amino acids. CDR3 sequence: CASSLGQGSGNTIYF. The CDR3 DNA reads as TGTGCCAGCAGCCTGGGACAGGGCTCAGGAAACACCATATATTTT.

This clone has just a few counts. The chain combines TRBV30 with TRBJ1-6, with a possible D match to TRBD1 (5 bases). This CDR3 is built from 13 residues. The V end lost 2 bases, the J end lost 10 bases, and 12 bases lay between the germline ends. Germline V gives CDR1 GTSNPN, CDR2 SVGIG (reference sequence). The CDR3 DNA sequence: TGTGCCTGGAGTCCCAACGCAGGGTCACCCCTCCACTTT. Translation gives CAWSPNAGSPLHF.

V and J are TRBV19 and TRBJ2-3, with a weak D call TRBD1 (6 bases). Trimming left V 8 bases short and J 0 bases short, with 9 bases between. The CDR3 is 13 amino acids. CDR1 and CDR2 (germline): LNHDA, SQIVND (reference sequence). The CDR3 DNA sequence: TGTGCCAGTGATGACAGGAGCACAGATACGCAGTATTTT. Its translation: CASDDRSTDTQYF.

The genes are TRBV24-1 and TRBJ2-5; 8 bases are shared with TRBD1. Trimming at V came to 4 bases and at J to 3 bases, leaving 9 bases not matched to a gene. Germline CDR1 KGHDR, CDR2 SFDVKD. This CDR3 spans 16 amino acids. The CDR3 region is CATSDPTLGQEETQYF. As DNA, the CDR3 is TGTGCCACCAGTGACCCTACCTTGGGACAGGAAGAGACCCAGTACTTC.

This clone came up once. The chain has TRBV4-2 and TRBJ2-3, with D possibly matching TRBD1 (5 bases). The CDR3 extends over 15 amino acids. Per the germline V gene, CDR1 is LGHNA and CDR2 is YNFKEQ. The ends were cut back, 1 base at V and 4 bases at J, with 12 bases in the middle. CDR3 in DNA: TGTGCCAGCAGCCAAGGGTCCAGGGATGCAGATACGCAGTATTTT. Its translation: CASSQGSRDADTQYF.

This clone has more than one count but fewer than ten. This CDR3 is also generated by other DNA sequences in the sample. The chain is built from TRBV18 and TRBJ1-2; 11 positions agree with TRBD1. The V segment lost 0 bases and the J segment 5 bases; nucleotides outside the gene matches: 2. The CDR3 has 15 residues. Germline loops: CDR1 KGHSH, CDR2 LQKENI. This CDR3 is CASSPPGTGGYGYTF. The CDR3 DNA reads TGTGCCAGCTCACCACCCGGGACAGGGGGATATGGCTACACCTTC.

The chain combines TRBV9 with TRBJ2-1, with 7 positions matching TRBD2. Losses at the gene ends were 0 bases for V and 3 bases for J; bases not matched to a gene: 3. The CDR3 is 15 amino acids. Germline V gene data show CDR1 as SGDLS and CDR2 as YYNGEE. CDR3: CASSVGGGVYNEQFF. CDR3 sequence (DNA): TGTGCCAGCAGCGTAGGCGGGGGAGTCTACAATGAGCAGTTCTTC.

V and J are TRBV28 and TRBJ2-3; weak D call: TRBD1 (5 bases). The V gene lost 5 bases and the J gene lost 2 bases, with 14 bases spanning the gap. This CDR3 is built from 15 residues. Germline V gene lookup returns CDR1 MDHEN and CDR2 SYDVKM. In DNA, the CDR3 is TGTGCCAGCAGTCAAGCGACAGATAACACAGATACGCAGTATTTT. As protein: CASSQATDNTDTQYF.

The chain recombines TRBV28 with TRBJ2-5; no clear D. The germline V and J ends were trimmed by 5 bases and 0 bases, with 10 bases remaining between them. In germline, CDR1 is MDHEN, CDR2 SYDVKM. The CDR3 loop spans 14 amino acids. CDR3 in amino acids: CASSRNRDQETQYF. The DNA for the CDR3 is TGTGCCAGCAGTCGAAACAGAGACCAAGAGACCCAGTACTTC.

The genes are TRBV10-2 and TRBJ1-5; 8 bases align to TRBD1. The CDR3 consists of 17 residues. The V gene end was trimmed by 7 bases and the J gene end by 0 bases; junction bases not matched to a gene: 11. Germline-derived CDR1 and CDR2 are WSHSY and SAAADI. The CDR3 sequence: CASKATGALYSNQPQHF. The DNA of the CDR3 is TGCGCCAGCAAAGCGACAGGGGCCCTTTATAGCAATCAGCCCCAGCATTTT.

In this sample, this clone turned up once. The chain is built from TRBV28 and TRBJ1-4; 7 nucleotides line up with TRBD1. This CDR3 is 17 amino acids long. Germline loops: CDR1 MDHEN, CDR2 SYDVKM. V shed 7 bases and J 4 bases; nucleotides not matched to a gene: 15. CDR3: CASTGQVTSLLNEKLFF. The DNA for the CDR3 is TGTGCCAGCACCGGACAGGTCACCTCCCTACTTAATGAAAAACTGTTTTTT.

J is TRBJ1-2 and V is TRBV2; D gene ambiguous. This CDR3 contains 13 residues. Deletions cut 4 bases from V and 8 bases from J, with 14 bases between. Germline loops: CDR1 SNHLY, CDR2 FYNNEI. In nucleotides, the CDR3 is TGTGCCAGCAGTGTCCGGGAGCTAGGAGGCTACACCTTC. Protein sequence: CASSVRELGGYTF.

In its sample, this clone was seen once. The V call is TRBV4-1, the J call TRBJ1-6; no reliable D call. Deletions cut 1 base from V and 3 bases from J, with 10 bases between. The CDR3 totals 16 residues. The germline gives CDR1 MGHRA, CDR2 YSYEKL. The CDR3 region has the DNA TGCGCCAGCAGCCAAGGAGGTGATGGCTATAATTCACCCCTCCACTTT. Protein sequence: CASSQGGDGYNSPLHF.

CDR3 coding DNA: TGTGCCTGGACCCTTCTAGGAGGTGCCGGGGAGCTGTTTTTT. It is translated as CAWTLLGGAGELFF. The V gene is TRBV30, the J gene TRBJ2-2; TRBD2 might be the D (5 bases). CDR3 size: 14 residues. The germline gives CDR1 GTSNPN, CDR2 SVGIG (reference sequence). V lost 4 bases, J lost 6 bases, and 15 bases lay in between.

CDR3 sequence (DNA): TGTGCCAGCAGAGCCCGACGGACAGGTTTTTTCGGGGAGCTGTTTTTT. Residues: CASRARRTGFFGELFF. This sequence joins TRBV2 and TRBJ2-2; 7 bases align to TRBD1. Germline lookup yields CDR1 SNHLY and CDR2 FYNNEI. CDR3 length: 16 amino acids. The ends lost 6 bases at V and 7 bases at J; junction bases unmatched: 14. Combining the CDR3 with reference TRBV2 and TRBJ2-2 gives the whole variable domain EPEVTQTPSHQVTQMGQEVILRCVPISNHLYFYWYRQILGQKVEFLVSFYNNEISEKSEIFDDQFSVERPDGSNFTLKIRSTKLEDSAMYFCASRARRTGFFGELFFGEGSRLTVL.

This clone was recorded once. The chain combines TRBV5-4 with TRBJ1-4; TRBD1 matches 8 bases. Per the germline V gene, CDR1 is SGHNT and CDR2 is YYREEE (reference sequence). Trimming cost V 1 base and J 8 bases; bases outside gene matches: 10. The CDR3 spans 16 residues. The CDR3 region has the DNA TGTGCCAGCAGCTTGCCTCCAGGGGGCGGGGAGGAAAAACTGTTTTTT. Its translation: CASSLPPGGGEEKLFF.

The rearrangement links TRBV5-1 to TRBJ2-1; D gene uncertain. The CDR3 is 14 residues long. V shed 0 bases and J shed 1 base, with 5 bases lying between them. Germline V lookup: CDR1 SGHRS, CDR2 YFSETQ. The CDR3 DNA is TGCGCCAGCAGCTTGGAGAGATCCTACAATGAGCAGTTCTTC. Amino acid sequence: CASSLERSYNEQFF.

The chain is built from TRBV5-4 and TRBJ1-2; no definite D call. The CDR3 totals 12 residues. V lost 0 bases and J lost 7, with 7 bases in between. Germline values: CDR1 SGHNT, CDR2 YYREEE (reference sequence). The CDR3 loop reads CASSLGAGGYTF. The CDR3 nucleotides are TGTGCCAGCAGCTTGGGGGCAGGTGGCTACACCTTC.

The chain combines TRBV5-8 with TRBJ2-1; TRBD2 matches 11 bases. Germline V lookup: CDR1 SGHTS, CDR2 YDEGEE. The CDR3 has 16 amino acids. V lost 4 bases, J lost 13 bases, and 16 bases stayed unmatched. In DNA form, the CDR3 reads TGTGCCAGCAGCGCGACACTAGCGGGGGTGCGACTCGCTCAGTTCTTC. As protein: CASSATLAGVRLAQFF. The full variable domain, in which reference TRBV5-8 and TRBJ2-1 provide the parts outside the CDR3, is EAGVTQSPTHLIKTRGQQATLRCSPISGHTSVYWYQQALGLGLQFLLWYDEGEERNRGNFPPRFSGRQFPNYSSELNVNALELEDSALYLCASSATLAGVRLAQFFGPGTRLTVL.

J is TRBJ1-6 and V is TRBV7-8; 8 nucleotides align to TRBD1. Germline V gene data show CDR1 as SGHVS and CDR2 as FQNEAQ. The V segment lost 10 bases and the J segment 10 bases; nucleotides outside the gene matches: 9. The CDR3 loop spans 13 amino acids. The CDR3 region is CATSQGERSPLHF. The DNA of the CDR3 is TGTGCCACCTCACAGGGGGAGAGGTCACCCCTCCACTTT.